The 10 T cell receptor beta chains reported below all come from one sample, sequenced in a study of vaccination and CD4 T cells after COVID-19. Cultured CD4+ T cells had their DNA profiled by the Oncomine TCR Beta short-read assay. Each CDR3 protein is one row after TCRdb ran MiXCR on the PCR reads. The table records around 15,000 distinct CDR3 sequences, under 65% of them present only once. Described treatment: approximately nine-day PBMC culture with coronavirus spike peptide pools or control peptides (ViraFEST assay). Their recognized antigens are unknown. Sequencing input: CD4+ T cells from blood, cultured in vitro. These receptors all stem from a human donor who had recovered from COVID-19.

V usage is TRBV7-2 and J usage is TRBJ2-7; 10 bases agree with TRBD1. CDR3 size: 14 residues. J gave up 2 bases and V 4 bases, and 2 bases lay outside the gene matches. Germline V gene data show CDR1 as SGHTA and CDR2 as FQGNSA. As DNA, the CDR3 is TGTGCCAGCAGCTACGGGACAGGGGCCTACGAGCAGTACTTC. Its protein is CASSYGTGAYEQYF.

The rearrangement uses TRBV19 and TRBJ2-7; 10 bases fit TRBD2. The CDR3 contains 15 residues. The V gene's germline CDR1 is LNHDA and CDR2 SQIVND (reference sequence). Losses at the gene ends were 2 bases for V and 5 bases for J; bases not matched to a gene: 6. The CDR3 bases are TGTGCCAGTAGTATACGGCTAGCGGGAGCGAACGAGCAGTACTTC. Its translation: CASSIRLAGANEQYF.

The table lists this clonotype with a few counts. The chain has TRBV7-2 and TRBJ1-5; TRBD1 agrees at 7 bases. With V trimmed by 5 bases and J by 5 bases, 3 bases remained unmatched. The CDR3 is 13 residues long. Per the germline V gene, CDR1 is SGHTA and CDR2 is FQGNSA. CDR3 in DNA: TGTGCCAGCAGCATAGACAGGGATCAGCCCCAGCATTTT. Its translation is CASSIDRDQPQHF.

This clonotype was counted only a few times. The chain joins TRBV20-1 to TRBJ1-5; D is perhaps TRBD1 (5 bases). Germline V gives CDR1 DFQATT, CDR2 SNEGSKA (reference sequence). V was shortened by 0 bases and J by 1 base, with 13 bases between the two germline ends. The CDR3 extends over 16 amino acids. CDR3 region: CSARDPSGESNQPQHF. As DNA, the CDR3 is TGCAGTGCTAGAGATCCATCGGGGGAAAGCAATCAGCCCCAGCATTTT.

This clonotype came up a few times. This sequence joins TRBV27 and TRBJ1-2, with 7 bases lining up with TRBD1. V gave up 6 bases and J gave up 6 bases; unmatched junction bases: 7. This CDR3 is 13 amino acids long. The germline V gene has CDR1 MNHEY and CDR2 SMNVEV (reference sequence). The CDR3 sequence is CASSYYRGDGYTF. CDR3 DNA sequence: TGTGCCAGCAGCTATTACAGGGGTGATGGCTACACCTTC.

The J gene is TRBJ2-2, the V gene TRBV7-9; possible D gene TRBD1, 6 bases. The CDR3 contains 15 residues. The germline V gene has CDR1 SEHNR and CDR2 FQNEAQ (reference sequence). CDR3 DNA sequence: TGTGCTGCTGGCCAGGGGCGGTCGAACACCGGGGAGCTGTTTTTT. Translated: CAAGQGRSNTGELFF.

CDR3 nucleotide sequence: TGCGCCAGCAGCTTGTTACCCGCGGGAGCTGTAAACGAGCAGTACTTC. Protein sequence: CASSLLPAGAVNEQYF. The V and J genes are TRBV5-1 and TRBJ2-7; TRBD2 matches 7 bases. Trimming removed 1 base from V and 5 bases from J; junction bases left unmatched: 12. CDR1 SGHRS and CDR2 YFSETQ come from the germline V gene. The CDR3 sequence is 16 residues long.

A single count supports this clonotype. This sequence joins TRBV27 and TRBJ1-1; D is perhaps TRBD1 (5 bases). CDR3 length: 11 residues. Germline assignment: CDR1 MNHEY and CDR2 SMNVEV (reference sequence). V was clipped by 6 bases and J by 11 bases, with 13 bases between them. The CDR3 spells CASRTTGTAFF. The CDR3 nucleotides read TGTGCCAGCAGGACCACGGGGACGGCTTTCTTT.

The chain carries TRBV19 and TRBJ1-5; D possibly corresponds to TRBD1 (6 bases). The CDR3 is 15 amino acids. V dropped 5 bases and J dropped 2 bases, with 13 bases sitting between them. CDR1 LNHDA and CDR2 SQIVND come from the germline V gene (reference sequence). CDR3 DNA: TGTGCCAGTAGTCTCGGACAGACGGGCAATCAGCCCCAGCATTTT. It yields the protein CASSLGQTGNQPQHF.

V is TRBV4-1 and J is TRBJ2-1, with D perhaps TRBD2 (5 bases). Trimming left V 4 bases short and J 1 base short, with 17 bases between. The CDR3 is made up of 17 amino acids. The V gene's germline CDR1 is MGHRA and CDR2 YSYEKL. The CDR3, as DNA: TGCGCCAGCAGCCTCGACGTCCTACTAGTTTCCTACAATGAGCAGTTCTTC. Translation gives CASSLDVLLVSYNEQFF.